This T cell receptor beta chain was found in a study of cytomegalovirus exposure and HLA in healthy donors. The wider study: A subsequent analysis reported that the 120 or so validation repertoires were produced on the same platform that had also been used for the 666 first-cohort repertoires.

Measured with immunoSEQ multiplex PCR; TCRdb has only the in-frame clones, and not every one. The table includes under 250,000 clones, roughly 84% detected once. About this clone: Its target is unknown.

Study-wide findings and caveats: Cytomegalovirus association was listed for 150 or so TCR beta chains. The tendency of first-cohort TCR clusters to co-occur in the 100 to 150 validation repertoires emerged from a later analysis.

From germline, CDR1 is MNHEY and CDR2 SMNVEV (reference sequence). The CDR3 consists of 13 residues. Unmatched junction bases numbered 7, after V lost 4 bases and J lost 9 bases. J is TRBJ2-7 and V is TRBV27; 9 nucleotides agree with TRBD2. Sequencing input: PBMCs. The receptor's source is a man aged 18 to 30 in good health and CMV-seropositive. Written as DNA, the CDR3 is TGTGCCAGCAGTTCGGGACTAGCAAGGGCGCAGTACTTC. Amino acid sequence: CASSSGLARAQYF.